This T cell receptor beta chain derives from a study of blood T cell repertoires in COVID-19. This clone was observed a handful of times. This CDR3 spans 15 amino acids. Germline CDR1 MNHEY, CDR2 SMNVEV (reference sequence). Losses at the gene ends were 8 bases for V and 1 base for J; bases not matched to a gene: 7. Original data processing: Counts of nucleated cells, estimated from reference gene primer amplification, were obtained. Sequenced by immunoSEQ multiplex PCR; TCRdb stores in-frame clones only, minus some. The V and J calls and clone size were taken over from that table, and D and trimming were inferred from the DNA. The profile shows about 99,000 clones, roughly nine tenths of them singletons.

The chain links TRBV27 to TRBJ1-4; TRBD1 agrees at 7 bases. The sequenced sample consisted of peripheral blood. The TCR sequence derives from a woman over 75 in a cohort sampled during active COVID-19. The CDR3 sequence: CASRTGYLTNEKLFF. The CDR3 DNA reads as TGTGCCAGCCGGACAGGATACCTAACTAATGAAAAACTGTTTTTT.